This TCR beta chain was recovered during a study of blood T cell repertoires in COVID-19. Profiling relied on immunoSEQ multiplex PCR, and the TCRdb table lists in-frame clones only, not all of them. The sample records roughly 140,000 clones, roughly 80% being singletons. CDR3 length equals 13 residues. Trimming removed 5 bases at V and 6 bases at J, with 11 bases between. In germline, CDR1 is LNHNV, CDR2 YYDKDF (reference sequence). Specimen: peripheral blood. This chain connects TRBV15 to TRBJ2-1; D gene uncertain. The clonotype comes from a woman at least 80 years old with acute or convalescent COVID-19. CDR3 in amino acids: CATSLGLPNEQFF. The CDR3 DNA reads TGTGCCACCAGCCTTGGCCTCCCCAATGAGCAGTTCTTC.